The present T cell receptor beta chain was sequenced within a study of CXCR3-negative and CXCR3-positive naive CD8 T cells. Study-wide findings and caveats: For CXCR3-positive naive cells, TRB CDR3s were more hydrophobic than those of CXCR3-negative naive cells. Researchers reported similar TRBV-TRBJ usage in naive CXCR3-negative and CXCR3-positive cells, though memory differed. Sequencing showed both naive subsets with comparably high diversity, and memory CD8+ cells much lower.

Germline values: CDR1 LNHNV, CDR2 YYDKDF (reference sequence). The CDR3 extends over 16 amino acids. Worth noting for this clonotype: Its specificity is unknown.

Naive CD8+ T cells had a CD45RO-CCR7+CD27+CD95- phenotype. TRB cDNA libraries were made by UMI-labeled 5' RACE. For each CDR3 protein, TCRdb gives one entry from its re-call of the 5' RACE reads, without DNA. The table lists about 41,000 distinct CDR3 sequences, with approximately 1.9% in the top ten. The chain has TRBV15 and TRBJ2-5. The sequence derives from a human donor in good health. Some clones in this sample may be carry-over from other donors' samples. Sequenced input: naive CXCR3- CD8+ T cells from blood. Stated subset: CD45RO-CCR7+CD27+CD95- naive CD8+ T cells lacking CXCR3 (TNR3-). CDR3 residues: CATSSVVGWVKETQYF.